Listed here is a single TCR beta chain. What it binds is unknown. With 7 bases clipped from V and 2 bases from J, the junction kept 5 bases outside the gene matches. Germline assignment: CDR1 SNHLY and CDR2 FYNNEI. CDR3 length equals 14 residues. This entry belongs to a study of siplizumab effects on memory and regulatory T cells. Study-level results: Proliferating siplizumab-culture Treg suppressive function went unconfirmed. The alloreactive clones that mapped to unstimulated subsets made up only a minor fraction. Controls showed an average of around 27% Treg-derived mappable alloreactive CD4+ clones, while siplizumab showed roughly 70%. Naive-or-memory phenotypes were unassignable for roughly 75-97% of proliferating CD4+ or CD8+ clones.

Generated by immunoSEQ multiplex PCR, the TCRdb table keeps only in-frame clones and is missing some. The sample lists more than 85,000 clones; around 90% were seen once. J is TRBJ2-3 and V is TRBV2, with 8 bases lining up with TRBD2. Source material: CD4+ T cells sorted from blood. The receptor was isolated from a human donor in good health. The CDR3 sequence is CASTLAGTTDTQYF. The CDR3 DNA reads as TGTGCCAGCACCTTAGCGGGAACCACAGATACGCAGTATTTT.